The present TCR beta chain was sequenced within a study of a mutant IDH1 vaccine in newly diagnosed glioma. Overall study: With temozolomide cycles, or 4-6 weeks after radiotherapy alone, vaccination was started. Participants attended visit V12, the safety follow-up, at week 35, and then attended visit V13 at week 47.

Time point: week 35, safety follow-up. Mutant IDH1 20-mer peptide, at 300 ug, made up each vaccine dose, with topical imiquimod. Across weeks 1, 3, 5, 7, 11, 15, 19 and 23, patients received a vaccination each time, eight in all. Clones were read by immunoSEQ multiplex PCR, and TCRdb kept only the in-frame ones, dropping some. The repertoire has roughly 30,000 clones, about 80% of them found once; the top ten carry about 11%. In regard to this clone: Its antigen is currently unknown.

The sample was PBMCs, taken from a glioma patient whose treatment included an IDH1 peptide vaccine. The source of this sequence is a woman aged 40 to 55 with glioma.

The CDR3 loop is CASSPQESTDTQYF. The CDR3 nucleotides read TGCGCCAGCAGCCCACAGGAAAGCACAGATACGCAGTATTTT. The chain couples TRBV4-1 to TRBJ2-3, with D maybe TRBD1 (5 bases). Germline-derived CDR1 and CDR2 are MGHRA and YSYEKL. V lost 4 bases and J 0 bases, leaving 8 bases between the germline ends. The CDR3 spans 14 residues.